Sequencing of this TCR beta chain was carried out in a study of persistence of HIV-infected CD4 T cells. CDR1 is MNHEY and CDR2 is SVGAGI in the germline V gene. Between the trimmed V and J ends, which lost 6 bases and 1 base, there was a span of 12 bases. The CDR3 extends over 14 amino acids. As concerns this clone: Its target is unknown.

This was the immunoSEQ version 4 assay in survey mode. Only in-frame clones appear in the TCRdb table, and some are missing; sequencing was by immunoSEQ multiplex PCR. The data contain some 58,000 clones, about four fifths of them singletons. Cells were stimulated with overlapping HIV-1 Gag 15-mer peptides. CD40L/CD69 double-negative CD45RO-high memory CD4+ T cells were collected. Sequenced material: CD4+ T cells sorted from PBMCs after 18-hour stimulation, taken from a patient who received antiretroviral therapy. The clonotype originates from an adult man with HIV who was CMV-seropositive. V and J are TRBV6-5 and TRBJ1-1, with D perhaps TRBD1 (6 bases). In DNA form, the CDR3 reads TGTGCCAGCAGGCCGAAGGGACAGAACACTGAAGCTTTCTTT. Protein: CASRPKGQNTEAFF.